This note documents a single T cell receptor (beta chain) sequence. This clone came up once. No antigen is known for it. Per-base quality was not reported, and no clone a single base away is much larger than it. The CDR3 spans 16 residues, from the cysteine through the phenylalanine. CDR3 DNA only is kept here, 48 bases in frame from base 1. Ends trimmed: V by 4 bases, J by 5 bases; bases unmatched to a gene: 8. Looking up the germline V gene (reference sequence) yields CDR1 LNHDA and CDR2 SQIVND. At diagnosis, tumor, uninvolved tumor-adjacent lung and peripheral blood were collected and then preserved as a mix of FFPE and fresh-frozen material. For TCR repertoire profiling, blood samples were analyzed in the form of peripheral blood mononuclear cells. This record comes from a study of T cells in localized non-small cell lung cancer (dated by TCRdb to 2020 to 2022). Background for the entire study: The study analyzed T cell repertoires of 200 to 250 early-stage NSCLC patients, comparing tumors and uninvolved tumor-adjacent lungs. A mean age of 66.3 years was recorded for the NSCLC patients, of whom 120 to 150 were male and some 100 were female. The cohort was made up of fewer than 250 treatment-naive NSCLC patients whose localized lung tumors had been resected. The full study reports these points: Because multi-region tumor sequencing was not performed, intratumor heterogeneity could not be ruled out. Uninvolved tumor-adjacent lung showed the highest T cell clonality, higher than tumor, which suggests more focused antigenic responses in the uninvolved tumor-adjacent lung. Longer overall survival was associated with higher blood T cell density, whereas shorter survival was associated with higher adjacent-lung clonality. A median of about 61 of the top 100 tumor clones turned up in the paired uninvolved adjacent lung, and about 28 of those clones also ranked among the top 100 of that same adjacent lung. Because the study design was exploratory, TCR variables were selected using unadjusted p-values without false-discovery rate correction.

The immunoSEQ Assay was used to sequence TCR beta CDR3 regions from DNA. The authors' pipeline ran thus. To compute T cell density, TCR beta template counts were normalized to usable DNA, which was estimated by amplifying housekeeping genes. Using the preseqR package, richness was estimated by extrapolating to 120,000 templates for tissue samples and 400,000 templates for PBMC samples. Clonality was taken to be one minus Pielou's evenness. To identify tissue-enriched TCRs, differential abundance testing was run on productive amino-acid clonotypes with a minimum total count of 5 and an alpha of 0.1. The Jaccard Index and the Morisita Overlap Index were used to measure how much the repertoires overlapped between compartments. TCR beta CDR3s were clustered by GLIPH together with public tetramer-defined viral CDR3s, and at least three viral sequences plus V-gene enrichment were required for viral motifs. Sourced from immuneACCESS, this table was stored by TCRdb with only in-frame sequences that have V and J called. A share of the clones is absent; for the studies checked, an unresolved V gene accounts for under half, and the remainder has no known explanation. That table gives V, J and clone size, and the DNA gave D and trimming. The sample yields roughly 34,000 clones; about nine tenths were counted once. Under 20% of the sample goes to the ten largest clones.

The receptor was derived from a man aged 40 to 70 with stage III lung adenocarcinoma. The sequence joins TRBV19 to TRBJ2-1, and 10 bases in between align with TRBD1. The input for sequencing was peripheral blood mononuclear cells, taken before any cancer treatment. Here the CDR3 is given as CASSSRTGGVHNEQFF. The nucleotide sequence reads TGTGCCAGTAGTAGCCGGACAGGGGGTGTCCACAATGAGCAGTTCTTC.